The table lists the clone carrying this T cell receptor beta chain with a few counts. The antigen is undetermined. The cDNA 3' end received a ligated oligonucleotide with a UMI. First-round PCR used 3 to 4 cycles and beta primers RC1.1 and RC1.2 covering TRBC1 and TRBC2. From the UMI-ligation and nested PCR reads, TCRdb called clonotypes with MiXCR, one entry per CDR3 protein. The table has approximately 54,000 distinct CDR3 sequences, roughly 10% seen once. KT2, a clone with a known TCR, was spiked into unfractionated PBMC. A range of KT2-to-PBMC ratios was made using fixed PBMC numbers. Germline-derived CDR1 and CDR2 are SGHDT and YYEEEE. Trimming at V came to 0 bases and at J to 0 bases, leaving 0 bases not matched to a gene. There are 15 residues in the CDR3. These data belong to a study of quantifying T cell responses using KT2 cells. Overall study: cDNA was made from DNase-treated RNA using alpha and beta constant primers. Study-wide results and limits: KT2 sequence counts showed saturation when very many KT2 cells were spiked in.

The TCR originated in a human donor. The chain combines TRBV5-6 with TRBJ1-5; 7 bases match TRBD1. Source material: PBMCs spiked with cells of the T cell clone KT2. Written as DNA, the CDR3 is TGTGCCAGCAGCTTGGGGACAGGTAGCAATCAGCCCCAGCATTTT. Residues: CASSLGTGSNQPQHF.